This TCR beta chain stems from a study of shared clonotypes between healthy human individuals. Study-wide results and limits: Rarefaction indicated that sorted-subset sequencing remained incomplete although depth was large. Generation probabilities of non-shared clonotypes were lower (relative to those shared by all four donors).

Only CD45RO-negative cells positively selected for CCR7 counted as naive CD8 cells, so terminally differentiated effector memory CD45RA+ cells were excluded. Here immunoSEQ multiplex PCR was the method, and the copy in TCRdb shows in-frame clones only, minus some. The sample gives 2 million or so clones, roughly 95% of which show up once; approximately 1.2% is in the top ten. Points on this clone: Its antigen is currently unknown.

The germline V gene has CDR1 LGHNA and CDR2 YSLEER. The V and J ends lost 6 bases and 5 bases respectively, with 5 bases between them. This CDR3 spans 10 amino acids. Sample: naive CD8+ T cells sorted from blood. The V call is TRBV4-3, the J call TRBJ2-7; D is unclear. This TCR came from a young man in good health. CDR3 amino acids: CASRGNEQYF. As DNA, the CDR3 is TGCGCCAGCAGGGGTAACGAGCAGTACTTC.